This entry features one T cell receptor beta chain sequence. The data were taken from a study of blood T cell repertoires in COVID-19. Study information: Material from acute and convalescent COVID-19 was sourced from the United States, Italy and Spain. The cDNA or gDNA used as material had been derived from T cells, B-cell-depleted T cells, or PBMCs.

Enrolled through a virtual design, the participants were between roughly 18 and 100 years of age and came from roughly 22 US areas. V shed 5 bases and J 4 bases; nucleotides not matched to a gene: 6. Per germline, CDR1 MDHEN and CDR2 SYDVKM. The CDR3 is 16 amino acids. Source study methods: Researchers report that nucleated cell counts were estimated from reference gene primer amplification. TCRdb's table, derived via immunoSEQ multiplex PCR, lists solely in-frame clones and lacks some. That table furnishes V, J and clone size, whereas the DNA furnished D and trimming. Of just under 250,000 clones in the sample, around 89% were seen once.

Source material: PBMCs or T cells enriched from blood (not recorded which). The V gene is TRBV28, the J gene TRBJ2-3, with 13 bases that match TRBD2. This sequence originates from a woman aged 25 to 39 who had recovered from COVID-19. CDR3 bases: TGTGCCAGCAGTCTAGGACTAGCGGGAGCCCCAGATACGCAGTATTTT. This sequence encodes CASSLGLAGAPDTQYF.